Each of the 21 T cell receptor beta chains below was sequenced from the same sample in a study of T cell changes during pregnancy in multiple sclerosis. Clones were sequenced by immunoSEQ multiplex PCR, and TCRdb holds only the in-frame ones, with some missing. This sample yields about 43,000 clones, of which approximately 91% are seen a single time; less than 1.5% belongs to the top ten. The sequencing sample was made of PBMCs (not recorded whether the cells were cultured). These TCRs come from a female donor with multiple sclerosis, enrolled in a pregnancy study.

This clone has a handful of counts. The chain is built from TRBV27 and TRBJ1-2; TRBD1 might be the D (5 bases). The CDR3 contains 14 residues. The V gene lost 3 bases and the J gene lost 7 bases, with 15 bases spanning the gap. Looked up from germline, CDR1 is MNHEY and CDR2 is SMNVEV (reference sequence). CDR3 DNA: TGTGCCAGCAGTTTGACCGGGACGACGGGTGGCTACACCTTC. Amino acid sequence: CASSLTGTTGGYTF.

This clone was detected once. The chain joins TRBV7-2 to TRBJ2-4; D perhaps matches TRBD2 (5 bases). Looked up from germline, CDR1 is SGHTA and CDR2 is FQGNSA. V lost 3 bases and J lost 7, with 10 bases in between. There are 13 residues in the CDR3. The CDR3 DNA reads as TGTGCCAGCAGCTTGAGGGAGCCGAACATTCAGTACTTC. The encoded protein is CASSLREPNIQYF.

The V call is TRBV11-2, the J call TRBJ2-3; tentative D call: TRBD2 (6 bases). Germline values: CDR1 SGHAT, CDR2 FQNNGV. Trimming removed 6 bases from V and 2 bases from J, with 18 bases in between. This CDR3 has 16 residues. The CDR3 sequence is CASSHAWGGTTDTQYF. CDR3 DNA sequence: TGTGCCAGCAGTCACGCCTGGGGCGGGACCACAGATACGCAGTATTTT.

The chain combines TRBV13 with TRBJ2-2, with 14 bases that match TRBD2. With V trimmed by 5 bases and J by 0 bases, 8 bases remained unmatched. CDR3 length equals 19 residues. Per the germline V gene, CDR1 is PRHDT and CDR2 is FYEKMQ (reference sequence). The CDR3 here is CASSDMGLAGDANTGELFF. As DNA, the CDR3 is TGTGCCAGCAGCGATATGGGACTAGCGGGGGACGCGAACACCGGGGAGCTGTTTTTT.

The chain links TRBV5-1 to TRBJ2-2; TRBD2 aligns across 15 bases. V lost 4 bases to trimming and J lost 4 bases; unmatched junction nucleotides: 5. The CDR3 runs 17 residues. Germline CDR1 SGHRS, CDR2 YFSETQ. The CDR3 region is CASSNGLAGGFTGELFF. In DNA, the CDR3 is TGCGCCAGCAGCAACGGACTAGCGGGAGGGTTCACCGGGGAGCTGTTTTTT.

The chain joins TRBV6-1 to TRBJ1-3; D unclear. Trimming pared 0 bases from V and 4 bases from J, leaving 10 bases between. CDR1 MNHNS and CDR2 SASEGT come from the germline V gene. The CDR3 is 15 amino acids. CDR3 residues: CASSEALQTGNTIYF. CDR3 nucleotides: TGTGCCAGCAGTGAAGCTTTACAAACAGGAAACACCATATATTTT.

This rearrangement joins TRBV7-8 to TRBJ2-7; TRBD1 agrees at 9 bases. The length of the CDR3 is 17 residues. V dropped 3 bases and J dropped 3; count of bases not matched to a gene: 12. Germline loops: CDR1 SGHVS, CDR2 FQNEAQ. The CDR3 bases are TGTGCCAGCAGCTTTTTAGTTGGACAGGGGCCAGGCTACGAGCAGTACTTC. Amino acid sequence: CASSFLVGQGPGYEQYF. Full variable domain (missing parts from reference TRBV7-8 and TRBJ2-7): GAGVSQSPRYKVAKRGQDVALRCDPISGHVSLFWYQQALGQGPEFLTYFQNEAQLDKSGLPSDRFFAERPEGSVSTLKIQRTQQEDSAVYLCASSFLVGQGPGYEQYFGPGTRLTVT.

The chain has TRBV5-4 and TRBJ1-3, with D tentatively TRBD1 (5 bases). Germline-derived CDR1 and CDR2 are SGHNT and YYREEE (reference sequence). Trimming left V 0 bases short and J 3 bases short, with 7 bases between. The CDR3 length is 14 residues. The DNA for the CDR3 is TGTGCCAGCAGCTTGGAGGGGAGTGGAAACACCATATATTTT. Its translation: CASSLEGSGNTIYF.

This clone showed up just a few times. This rearrangement joins TRBV6-1 to TRBJ1-5; 9 positions agree with TRBD1. Per germline, CDR1 MNHNS and CDR2 SASEGT. The J segment lost 2 bases and the V segment lost 4 bases, leaving 9 bases of the junction unmatched. The CDR3 loop spans 17 amino acids. The CDR3 protein is CASSGTTGGRGNQPQHF. The CDR3 DNA is TGTGCCAGCAGTGGCACTACAGGGGGCAGGGGCAATCAGCCCCAGCATTTT.

CDR3 sequence reads: CASSFTGGYGYTF. The CDR3 bases are TGTGCCAGCAGCTTCACAGGAGGGTATGGCTACACCTTC. The chain employs TRBV5-4 and TRBJ1-2; maybe TRBD1 (5 bases). Germline V CDR1 and CDR2: SGHNT, YYREEE (reference sequence). V lost 2 bases and J 5 bases, leaving 10 bases between the germline ends. The CDR3 runs to 13 residues.

This chain joins TRBV27 and TRBJ1-2; D remains ambiguous. Germline-derived CDR1 and CDR2 are MNHEY and SMNVEV (reference sequence). V was pared by 6 bases and J by 6 bases, with 20 bases between. The CDR3 contains 15 residues. This CDR3 reads CASSLRDTKRDGYTF. CDR3 sequence (DNA): TGTGCCAGCAGCCTCCGGGATACAAAAAGAGATGGCTACACCTTC.

This clone was counted between two and nine times. The CDR3 region has the DNA TGTGCCAGCAGCTTAGTCCCCAATGAGCAGTTCTTC. It is translated as CASSLVPNEQFF. The V and J genes are TRBV11-3 and TRBJ2-1; D is unclear. CDR3 length: 12 amino acids. The V end was cut by 1 base, the J end by 6 bases, with 4 bases between. CDR1 SGHNT and CDR2 YENEEA come from the germline V gene. Full variable domain (outside the CDR3, taken from reference TRBV11-3 and TRBJ2-1): EAGVVQSPRYKIIEKKQPVAFWCNPISGHNTLYWYLQNLGQGPELLIRYENEEAVDDSQLPKDRFSAERLKGVDSTLKIQPAELGDSAVYLCASSLVPNEQFFGPGTRLTVL.

The genes are TRBV7-9 and TRBJ2-6; TRBD2 aligns across 13 bases. The CDR3 is made up of 16 amino acids. The germline V gene encodes CDR1 SEHNR and CDR2 FQNEAQ (reference sequence). The V and J ends lost 5 bases and 4 bases, in that order; junction bases with no gene match: 2. CDR3 nucleotides: TGTGCCAGCAGCGGACTAGCGGGAGCCGGGGCCAACGTCCTGACTTTC. It is translated as CASSGLAGAGANVLTF. Drawing the rest from reference TRBV7-9 and TRBJ2-6, the complete variable domain is DTGVSQNPRHKITKRGQNVTFRCDPISEHNRLYWYRQTLGQGPEFLTYFQNEAQLEKSRLLSDRFSAERPKGSFSTLEIQRTEQGDSAMYLCASSGLAGAGANVLTFGAGSRLTVL.

J is TRBJ1-1 and V is TRBV5-6; 7 bases are shared with TRBD1. Germline-derived CDR1 and CDR2 are SGHDT and YYEEEE. Trimming cost V 0 bases and J 3 bases; bases outside gene matches: 8. This CDR3 has 16 residues. CDR3 in DNA: TGTGCCAGCAGCTTGGACAGGGGCGCGGTTGACACTGAAGCTTTCTTT. Residues: CASSLDRGAVDTEAFF.

This rearrangement joins TRBV7-8 to TRBJ2-7; D gene uncertain. The CDR3 length is 16 residues. The germline CDR1 and CDR2 sequences are SGHVS and FQNEAQ. V lost 3 bases and J 3 bases, leaving 18 bases between the germline ends. The CDR3 is CASSFVLGYTNYEQYF. The DNA for the CDR3 is TGTGCCAGCAGCTTTGTGTTGGGTTACACGAACTACGAGCAGTACTTC.

The rearrangement joins TRBV7-2 to TRBJ2-1; no clear D gene. This CDR3 contains 12 residues. Per the germline V gene, CDR1 is SGHTA and CDR2 is FQGNSA. The germline V and J ends were trimmed by 4 bases and 6 bases, with 7 bases remaining between them. Written as DNA, the CDR3 is TGTGCCAGCAGCTATAAAGGCAATGAGCAGTTCTTC. This sequence encodes CASSYKGNEQFF.

The rearrangement joins TRBV7-2 to TRBJ2-5, with D perhaps matching TRBD2 (6 bases). Between the trimmed V and J ends, which lost 1 base and 1 base, there was a span of 10 bases. Germline lookup yields CDR1 SGHTA and CDR2 FQGNSA. CDR3 size: 15 residues. The CDR3 spells CASSLGASVQETQYF. Written as DNA, the CDR3 is TGTGCCAGCAGCTTAGGTGCTAGCGTCCAAGAGACCCAGTACTTC.

This sequence joins TRBV2 and TRBJ2-7, with D possibly called TRBD1 or TRBD2 (6 bases each). The CDR3 loop spans 13 amino acids. V was trimmed by 3 bases and J by 5 bases, leaving 11 bases between them. Germline V gives CDR1 SNHLY, CDR2 FYNNEI. The CDR3: CASSDRGHNEQYF. CDR3 nucleotide sequence: TGTGCCAGCAGTGACCGGGGGCACAACGAGCAGTACTTC.

This clone turned up a few times. The chain recombines TRBV7-9 with TRBJ2-7, with TRBD2 matching over 15 bases. The germline gives CDR1 SEHNR, CDR2 FQNEAQ (reference sequence). The V gene end was trimmed by 3 bases and the J gene end by 4 bases; junction bases not matched to a gene: 4. This CDR3 comprises 16 residues. The DNA for the CDR3 is TGTGCCAGCAGCTTTAAGGGGACTAGCGGGAGGTACGAGCAGTACTTC. This translates into CASSFKGTSGRYEQYF.

V usage is TRBV27 and J usage is TRBJ2-1, with no clear D. The germline V gene encodes CDR1 MNHEY and CDR2 SMNVEV (reference sequence). This CDR3 is built from 16 residues. The V gene lost 0 bases and the J gene lost 0 bases, with 9 bases spanning the gap. The CDR3 nucleotides read TGTGCCAGCAGTTTATCGAGCAGACACTCCTACAATGAGCAGTTCTTC. Amino acids: CASSLSSRHSYNEQFF.

The rearrangement joins TRBV6-5 to TRBJ2-3, with a tentative D call TRBD2 (6 bases). The V end was cut by 6 bases, the J end by 5 bases, with 15 bases between. CDR3 size: 14 residues. Germline CDR1 MNHEY, CDR2 SVGAGI. The CDR3 nucleotides are TGTGCCAGCAGCCCTCGACTAGTGGGAGATACGCAGTATTTT. Translation: CASSPRLVGDTQYF.